The entry below describes one TCR beta chain. Its antigen is not identified. The data belong to a study of T cells in Graves' hyperthyroidism and ophthalmopathy. Study-level findings and limits: Most thyroid clonotypes with frequency above 0.001 were detected in blood. Through a model of 13 V-J features, ophthalmopathy was separated from stable hyperthyroidism.

Template material for amplifying TCR beta CDR3 regions consisted of RNA transcripts. With the HTBI primer set, the TCR CDR3 went through a first round of RT-PCR. TCRdb re-called the multiplex PCR reads through MiXCR, storing one row per CDR3 protein. The sample yields over 250,000 distinct CDR3 sequences, roughly 13% seen once. CDR1 and CDR2 (germline): MNHNS, SASEGT. The CDR3 has 14 amino acids. V was shortened by 5 bases and J by 5 bases, with 14 bases between the two germline ends. Sequenced input: blood. The chain combines TRBV6-1 with TRBJ2-3, with a weak D call TRBD2 (6 bases). The TCR was taken from a middle-aged woman with Graves' ophthalmopathy. This chain's CDR3 is CASSPRGMGDTQYF. The CDR3 bases are TGTGCCAGCAGTCCTCGGGGGATGGGAGATACGCAGTATTTT.